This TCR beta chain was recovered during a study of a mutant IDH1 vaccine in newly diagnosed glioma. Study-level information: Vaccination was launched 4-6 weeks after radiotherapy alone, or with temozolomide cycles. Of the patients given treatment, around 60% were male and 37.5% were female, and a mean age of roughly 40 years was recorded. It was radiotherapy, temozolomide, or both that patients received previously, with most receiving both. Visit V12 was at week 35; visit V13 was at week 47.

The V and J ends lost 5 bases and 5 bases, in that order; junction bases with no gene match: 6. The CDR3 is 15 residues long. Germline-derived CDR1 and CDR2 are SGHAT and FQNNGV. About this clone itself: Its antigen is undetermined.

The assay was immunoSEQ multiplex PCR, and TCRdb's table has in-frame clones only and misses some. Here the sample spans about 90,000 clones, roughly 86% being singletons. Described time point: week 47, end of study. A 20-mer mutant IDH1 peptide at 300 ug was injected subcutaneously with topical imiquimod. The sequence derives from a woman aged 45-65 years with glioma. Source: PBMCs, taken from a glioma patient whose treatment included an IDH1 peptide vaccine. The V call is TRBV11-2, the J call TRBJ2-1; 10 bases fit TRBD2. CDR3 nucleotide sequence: TGTGCCAGCAGCCCCCTCACTAGCGGGAACAATGAGCAGTTCTTC. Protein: CASSPLTSGNNEQFF.